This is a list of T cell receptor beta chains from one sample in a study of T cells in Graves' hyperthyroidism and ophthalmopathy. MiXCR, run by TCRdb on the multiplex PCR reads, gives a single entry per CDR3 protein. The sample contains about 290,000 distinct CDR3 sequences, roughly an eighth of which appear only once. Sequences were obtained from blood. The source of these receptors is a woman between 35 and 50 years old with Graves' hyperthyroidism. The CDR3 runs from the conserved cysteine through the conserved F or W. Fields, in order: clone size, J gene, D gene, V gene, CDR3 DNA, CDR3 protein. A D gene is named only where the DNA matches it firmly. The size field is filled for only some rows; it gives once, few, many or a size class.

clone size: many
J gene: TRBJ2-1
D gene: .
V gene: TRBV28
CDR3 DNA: TGTGCCAGCCAGGACAATGAGCAGTTCTTC
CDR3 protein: CASQDNEQFF

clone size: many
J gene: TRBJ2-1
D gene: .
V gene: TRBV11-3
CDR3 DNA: TGTGCCAGCAGCCTTACACCGTACAATGAGCAGTTCTTC
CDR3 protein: CASSLTPYNEQFF

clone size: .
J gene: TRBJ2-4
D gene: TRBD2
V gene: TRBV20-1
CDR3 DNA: TGCAGTGTCGCGGGAGTGACGGCCAAAAACATTCAGTACTTC
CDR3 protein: CSVAGVTAKNIQYF

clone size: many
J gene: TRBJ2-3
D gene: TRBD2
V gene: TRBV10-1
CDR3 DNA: TGCGCCAGCAGTTCAGCGGGGGCCACATATACGCAGTATTTT
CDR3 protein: CASSSAGATYTQYF

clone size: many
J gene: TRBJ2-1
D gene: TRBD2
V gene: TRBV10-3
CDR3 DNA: TGTGCCATCAGTGAGGTGCTAGCGGGCAATGAGCAGTTCTTC
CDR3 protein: CAISEVLAGNEQFF

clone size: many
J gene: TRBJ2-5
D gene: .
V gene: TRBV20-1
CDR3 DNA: TGCAGTGCTAGATTTGGGAAAGAGACCCAGTACTTC
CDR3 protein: CSARFGKETQYF

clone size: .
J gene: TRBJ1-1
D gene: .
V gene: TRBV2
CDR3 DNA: TGTGCCAGCAGGAGGGGGGCCAGGACTGAAGCCTTCTTT
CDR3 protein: CASRRGARTEAFF

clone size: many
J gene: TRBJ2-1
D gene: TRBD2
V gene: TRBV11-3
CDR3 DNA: TGTGCCAGCAGCTTAGGAGGCGGGAGCCACAATGAGCAGTTCTTC
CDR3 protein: CASSLGGGSHNEQFF

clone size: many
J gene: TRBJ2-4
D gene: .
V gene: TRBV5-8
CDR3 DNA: TGTGCCAGCAGCCCAATGACCGTGGACATTCAGTACTTC
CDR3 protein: CASSPMTVDIQYF

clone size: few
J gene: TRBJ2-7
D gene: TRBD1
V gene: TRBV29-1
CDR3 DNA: TGCAGCGTTGAGTCTACTGGTTGGGACAGGGGGCTTAGGTCCTACGAGCAGTACTTC
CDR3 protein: CSVESTGWDRGLRSYEQYF

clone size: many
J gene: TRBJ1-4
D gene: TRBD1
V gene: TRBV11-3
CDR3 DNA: TGTGCCAGCAGCTTAGATGGACAGGGGGAAAAACTGTTTTTT
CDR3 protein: CASSLDGQGEKLFF

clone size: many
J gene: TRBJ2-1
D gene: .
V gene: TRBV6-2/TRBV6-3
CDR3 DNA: TGTGCCAGCAGCCTCTATAGCCGCTCCAATGAGCAGTTCTTC
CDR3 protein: CASSLYSRSNEQFF

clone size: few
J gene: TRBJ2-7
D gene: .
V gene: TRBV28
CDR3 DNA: TGTGCCAGCAGTTTGACATTAATCTACGAGCAGTACTTC
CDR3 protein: CASSLTLIYEQYF

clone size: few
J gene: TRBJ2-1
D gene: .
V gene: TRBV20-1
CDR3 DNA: TGCAGTGCTAGAGAACAGGGATTTGGGTTCTTC
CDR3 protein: CSAREQGFGFF

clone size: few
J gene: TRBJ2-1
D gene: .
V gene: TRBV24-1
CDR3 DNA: TGTGCCACCAGTGCCGAGTTTGGCGATGAGCAGTTCTTC
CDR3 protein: CATSAEFGDEQFF

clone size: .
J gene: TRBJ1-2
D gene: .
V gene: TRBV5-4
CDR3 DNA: TGTGCCAGCAGCCCCGGGTCCGGGGGGAGATCCTATGGCTACACCTTC
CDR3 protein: CASSPGSGGRSYGYTF

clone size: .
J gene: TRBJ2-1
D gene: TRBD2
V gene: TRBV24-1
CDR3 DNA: TGTGCCACCAGTGACTATACTAGCGGAGGCTACAATGAGCAGTTCTTC
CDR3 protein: CATSDYTSGGYNEQFF

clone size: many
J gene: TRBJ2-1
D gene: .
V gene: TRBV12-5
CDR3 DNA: TGTGCTAGTGGTTTGGGGGCTGAGAACAATGAGCAGTTCTTC
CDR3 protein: CASGLGAENNEQFF

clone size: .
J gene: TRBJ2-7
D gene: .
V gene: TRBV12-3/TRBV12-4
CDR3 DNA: TGTGCCAGCAGTCAACGGCACAGGCGCTCCGAGCAGTACTTC
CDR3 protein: CASSQRHRRSEQYF

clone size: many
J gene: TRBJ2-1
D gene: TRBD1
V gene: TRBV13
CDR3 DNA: TGTGCCAGCAGCTTCGGACAGGGGTGGTACAATGAGCAGTTCTTC
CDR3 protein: CASSFGQGWYNEQFF

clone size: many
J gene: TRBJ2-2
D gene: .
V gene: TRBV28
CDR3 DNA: TGTGCCAGCAGTTTATGGGGGACCGGGGAGCTGTTTTTT
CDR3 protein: CASSLWGTGELFF

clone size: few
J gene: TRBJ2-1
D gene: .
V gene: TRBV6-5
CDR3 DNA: TGTACCAGCAGTTACTCACTCAATGAGCAGTTCTTC
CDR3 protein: CTSSYSLNEQFF

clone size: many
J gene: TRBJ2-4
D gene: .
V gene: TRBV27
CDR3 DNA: TGTGCCAGCAGTTTGGAGGGGGCAGCCAAAAACATTCAGTACTTC
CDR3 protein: CASSLEGAAKNIQYF

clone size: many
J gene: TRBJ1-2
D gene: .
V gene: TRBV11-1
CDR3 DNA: TGTGCCAGCAGCGCGGGCCCAATTAACTATGGCTACACCTTC
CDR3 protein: CASSAGPINYGYTF

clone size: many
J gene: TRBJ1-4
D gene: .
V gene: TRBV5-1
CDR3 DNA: TGCGCCAGCAGCGTCCGGGCTTCTAATGAAAAACTGTTTTTT
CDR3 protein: CASSVRASNEKLFF

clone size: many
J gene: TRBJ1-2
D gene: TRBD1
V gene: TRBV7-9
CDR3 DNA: TGTGCCAGCAGCTCATTCGGACAGGGGTTCTATGGCTACACCTTC
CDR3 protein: CASSSFGQGFYGYTF

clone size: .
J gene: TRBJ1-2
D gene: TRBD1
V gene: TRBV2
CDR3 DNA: TGTGCCAGCAAGGGACAGGCTAGCGATGGCTACACCTTC
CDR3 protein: CASKGQASDGYTF

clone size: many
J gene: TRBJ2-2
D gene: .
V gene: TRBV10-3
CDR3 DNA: TGTGCCATCAGTGATCGTACGGTTAACACCGGGGAGCTGTTTTTT
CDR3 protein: CAISDRTVNTGELFF

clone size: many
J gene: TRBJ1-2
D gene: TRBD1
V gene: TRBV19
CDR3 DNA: TGTGCCAGTAGTACGGGACAGCTCTATGGCTACACCTTC
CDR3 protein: CASSTGQLYGYTF

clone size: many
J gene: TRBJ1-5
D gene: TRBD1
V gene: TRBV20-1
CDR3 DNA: TGCAGTGCTACCCCCGGGACAGGGGGCGGGCCCCAGCATTTT
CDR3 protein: CSATPGTGGGPQHF

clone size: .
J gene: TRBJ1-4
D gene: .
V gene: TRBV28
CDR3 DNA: TGTGCCAGCAGTCCCACCAGTTGGGGGAAAGGAAAACTGTTTTTT
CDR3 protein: CASSPTSWGKGKLFF

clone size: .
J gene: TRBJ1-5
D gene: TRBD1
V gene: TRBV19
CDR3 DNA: TGTGCCAGTAGACGACAGGGCCTCTATCAGCCCCAGCATTTT
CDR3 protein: CASRRQGLYQPQHF

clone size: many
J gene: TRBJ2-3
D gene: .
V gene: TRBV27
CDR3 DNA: TGTGCCAGCAGTTCGAACAGGGAGGCAGATACGCAGTATTTT
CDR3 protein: CASSSNREADTQYF

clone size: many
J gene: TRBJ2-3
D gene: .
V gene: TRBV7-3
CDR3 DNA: TGTGCCAGCAGCGCCTCCGGTGGCTCTAGCACAGATACGCAGTATTTT
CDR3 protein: CASSASGGSSTDTQYF

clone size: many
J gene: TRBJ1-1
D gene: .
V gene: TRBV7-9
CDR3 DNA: TGTGCCAGCAGCTTCCAGTTGAACACTGAAGCTTTCTTT
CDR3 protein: CASSFQLNTEAFF

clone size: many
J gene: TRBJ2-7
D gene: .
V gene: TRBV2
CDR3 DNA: TGTGCCAGCCAGGGTCGAGGGGACCCCCGGGAGCAGTACTTC
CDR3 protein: CASQGRGDPREQYF

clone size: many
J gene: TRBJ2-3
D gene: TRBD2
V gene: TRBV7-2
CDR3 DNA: TGTGCCAGCAGCTACGCGGCGGTGGTTAGCGGGAGGACAGATACGCAGTATTTT
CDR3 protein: CASSYAAVVSGRTDTQYF

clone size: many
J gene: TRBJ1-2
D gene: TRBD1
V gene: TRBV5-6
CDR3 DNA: TGTGCCAGCAGCCCCGGGACAGGGGGCGTCGATTGGGGCTACACCTTC
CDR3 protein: CASSPGTGGVDWGYTF

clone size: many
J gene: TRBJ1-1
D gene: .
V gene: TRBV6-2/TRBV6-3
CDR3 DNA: TGTGCCAGCAGTTTTTCAGGGGCCGGTAACACTGAAGCTTTCTTT
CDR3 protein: CASSFSGAGNTEAFF

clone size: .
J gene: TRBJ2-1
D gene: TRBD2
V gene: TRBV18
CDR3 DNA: TGTGCCAGCTCCCTACCTAGCGGTCCTTCCTACAATGAGCAGTTCTTC
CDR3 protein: CASSLPSGPSYNEQFF

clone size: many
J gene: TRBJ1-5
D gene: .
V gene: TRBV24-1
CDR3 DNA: TGTGCCACCAGTGATAAGACAGGAGGGGTACAAGGGCCCCAGCATTTT
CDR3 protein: CATSDKTGGVQGPQHF

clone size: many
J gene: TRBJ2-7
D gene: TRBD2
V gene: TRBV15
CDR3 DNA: TGTGCCACCAGCAGAGAGGGGGTGGCGGGAGACGAGCAGTACTTC
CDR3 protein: CATSREGVAGDEQYF

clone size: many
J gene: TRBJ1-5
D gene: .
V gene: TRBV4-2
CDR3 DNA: TGTGCCAGCAGCCAAGGGACGGCGGCAGGCCAAGGCGATCAGCCCCAGCATTTT
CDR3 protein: CASSQGTAAGQGDQPQHF

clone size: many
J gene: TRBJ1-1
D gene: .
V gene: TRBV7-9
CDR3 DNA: TGTGCCAGCAGCTCCGGGGGGCATGAGAACACTGAAGCTTTCTTT
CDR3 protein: CASSSGGHENTEAFF

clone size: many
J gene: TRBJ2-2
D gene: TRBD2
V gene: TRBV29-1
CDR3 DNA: TGCAGCATAAGACTAGCGGGACGCACCGGGGAGCTGTTTTTT
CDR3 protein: CSIRLAGRTGELFF

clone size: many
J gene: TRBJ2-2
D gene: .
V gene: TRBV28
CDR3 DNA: TGTGCCAGCAGTTTGGGGAGCACCGGGGAGCTGTTTTTT
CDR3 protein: CASSLGSTGELFF

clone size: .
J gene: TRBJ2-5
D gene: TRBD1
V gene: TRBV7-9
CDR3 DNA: TGTGCCAGCAGCTTAGGACAGGGGGTTCGAACGGTGCAAGAGACCCAGTACTTC
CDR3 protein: CASSLGQGVRTVQETQYF

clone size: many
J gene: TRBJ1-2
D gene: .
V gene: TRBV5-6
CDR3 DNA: TGTGCCAGCAGCTTGGTCCGAAGGGGCTATGGCTACACCTTC
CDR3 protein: CASSLVRRGYGYTF

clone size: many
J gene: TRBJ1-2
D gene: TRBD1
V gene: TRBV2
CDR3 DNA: TGTGCCAGCAGTGCGGGACAGGGAGACTATGGCTACACCTTC
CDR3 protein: CASSAGQGDYGYTF

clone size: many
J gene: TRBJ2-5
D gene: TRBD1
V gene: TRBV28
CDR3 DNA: TGTGCCAGCAGTACCGGGACAGGGCCTCTGGTTCTAGAGACCCAGTACTTC
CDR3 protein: CASSTGTGPLVLETQYF

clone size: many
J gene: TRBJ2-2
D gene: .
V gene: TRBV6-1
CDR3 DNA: TGTGCCAGCAGTTCTACTAGGTGGGAGCTGTTTTTT
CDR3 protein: CASSSTRWELFF

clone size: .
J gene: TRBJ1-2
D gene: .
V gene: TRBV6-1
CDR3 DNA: TGTGCCAGCAGTACCCGGGGGACACCTAATGGCTACACCTTC
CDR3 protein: CASSTRGTPNGYTF

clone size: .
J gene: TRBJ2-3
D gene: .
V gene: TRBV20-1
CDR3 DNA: TGCAGTGCTACCGCGGGCACAGATACGCAGTATTTT
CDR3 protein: CSATAGTDTQYF

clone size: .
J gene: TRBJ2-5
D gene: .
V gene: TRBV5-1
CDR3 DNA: TGCGCCAGCAGCTTGGTTTCTCGGGCGGGGGAGACCCAGTACTTC
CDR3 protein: CASSLVSRAGETQYF

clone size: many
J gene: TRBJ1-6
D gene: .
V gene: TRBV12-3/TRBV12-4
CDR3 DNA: TGTGCCAGCAGTTTACGCGCACAAGATAATTCACCCCTCCACTTT
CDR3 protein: CASSLRAQDNSPLHF

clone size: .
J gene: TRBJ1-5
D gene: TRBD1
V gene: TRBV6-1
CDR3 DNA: TGTGCCAGCAAGGGTCTGGGGACAGGGGAGGGCAATCAGCCCCAGCATTTT
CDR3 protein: CASKGLGTGEGNQPQHF

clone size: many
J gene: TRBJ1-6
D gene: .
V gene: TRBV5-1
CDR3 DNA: TGCGCCAGCAGCTTGGAGGGGACGGGCAGTTCACCCCTCCACTTT
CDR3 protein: CASSLEGTGSSPLHF